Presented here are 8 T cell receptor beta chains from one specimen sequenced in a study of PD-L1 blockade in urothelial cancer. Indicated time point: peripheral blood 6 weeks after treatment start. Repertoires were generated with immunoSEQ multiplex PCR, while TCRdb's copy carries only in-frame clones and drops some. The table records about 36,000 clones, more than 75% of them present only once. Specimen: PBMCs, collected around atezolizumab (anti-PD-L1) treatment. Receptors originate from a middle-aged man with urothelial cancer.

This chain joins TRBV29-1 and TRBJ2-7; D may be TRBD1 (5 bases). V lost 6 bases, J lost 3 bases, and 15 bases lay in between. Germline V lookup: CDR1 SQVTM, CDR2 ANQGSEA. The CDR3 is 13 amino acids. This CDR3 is CSVPGLGVYEQYF. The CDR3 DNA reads TGCAGCGTGCCGGGCCTAGGGGTCTACGAGCAGTACTTC.

DNA of the CDR3: TGTGCCAGCTCACCGTTCAGGGGGAAGAATCAGCCCCAGCATTTT. The encoded protein is CASSPFRGKNQPQHF. The J gene is TRBJ1-5, the V gene TRBV18, with 7 bases fitting TRBD1. Germline values: CDR1 KGHSH, CDR2 LQKENI. V lost 3 bases and J lost 4; bases outside the gene matches: 6. The CDR3 runs to 15 residues.

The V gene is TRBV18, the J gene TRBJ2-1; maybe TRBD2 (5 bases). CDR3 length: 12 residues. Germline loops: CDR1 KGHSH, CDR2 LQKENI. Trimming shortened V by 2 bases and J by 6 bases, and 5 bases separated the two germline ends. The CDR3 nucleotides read TGTGCCAGCTCACCAACTAGCAATGAGCAGTTCTTC. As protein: CASSPTSNEQFF.

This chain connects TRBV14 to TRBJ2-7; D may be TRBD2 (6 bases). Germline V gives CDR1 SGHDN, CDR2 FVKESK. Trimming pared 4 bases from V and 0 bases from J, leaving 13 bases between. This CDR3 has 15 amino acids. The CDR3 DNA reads TGTGCCAGCAGCCGGGGAGGCAGTGTCTCCTACGAGCAGTACTTC. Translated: CASSRGGSVSYEQYF.

CDR3 amino acids: CASSYWPRGSSYEQYF. The DNA of the CDR3 is TGTGCCAGCAGTTACTGGCCCAGGGGGAGCTCCTACGAGCAGTACTTC. The chain is built from TRBV11-2 and TRBJ2-7; 7 bases fit TRBD1. In germline, CDR1 is SGHAT, CDR2 FQNNGV. The CDR3 has 16 amino acids. Trimming at V came to 6 bases and at J to 0 bases, leaving 11 bases not matched to a gene.

The DNA for the CDR3 is TGCGCCAGCAGCCCTCCAGGGGAGCAGTACTTC. It specifies CASSPPGEQYF. V gene TRBV5-1 combines with J gene TRBJ2-7; weak D call: TRBD1 (5 bases). There are 11 residues in the CDR3. Trimming removed 4 bases at V and 7 bases at J, with 9 bases between. Germline-derived CDR1 and CDR2 are SGHRS and YFSETQ.

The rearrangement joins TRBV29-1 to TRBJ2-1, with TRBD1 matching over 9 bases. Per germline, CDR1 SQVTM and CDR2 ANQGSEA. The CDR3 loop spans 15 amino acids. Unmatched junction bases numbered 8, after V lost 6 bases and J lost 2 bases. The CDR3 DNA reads TGCAGCGTAAGCCCTAGGGACAGGGCCTACAATGAGCAGTTCTTC. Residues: CSVSPRDRAYNEQFF.

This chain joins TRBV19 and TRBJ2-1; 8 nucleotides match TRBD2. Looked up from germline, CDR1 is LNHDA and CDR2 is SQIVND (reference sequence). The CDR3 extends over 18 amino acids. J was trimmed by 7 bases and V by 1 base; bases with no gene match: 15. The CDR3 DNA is TGTGCCAGTAGTATAGGGTTTACAAAGCGGGAGTTTCGGAATGAGCAGTTCTTC. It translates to CASSIGFTKREFRNEQFF.